This TCR beta chain was profiled in a study of shared clonotypes between healthy human individuals. Study at large: CD4 naive and memory got three plates each, CD8 naive two, CD8 memory one.

This CDR3 has 13 amino acids. V lost 4 bases, J lost 6 bases, and 4 bases stayed unmatched. CDR1 and CDR2 (germline): SGHNT, YYREEE (reference sequence). Profiled with immunoSEQ multiplex PCR; TCRdb holds only in-frame clones, not every one. The data show about 510,000 clones, with almost 97% seen just once and less than 0.06% held by the top ten. Recent acute infections and vaccinations were absent in the healthy HIV-negative adult donors. CD45RA+ naive and CD45RA-negative memory subsets were separated from CD4+ cells. Sequencing used naive CD4+ T cells sorted from blood. Described subset: CD45RA+ positively selected. The source is a woman aged 30 to 39 in good health. This chain links TRBV5-4 with TRBJ2-1; TRBD1 agrees at 7 bases. The chain's CDR3 is CASSKGQLNEQFF. CDR3 coding DNA: TGTGCCAGCAGCAAGGGACAGCTCAATGAGCAGTTCTTC.